Shown below are 18 T cell receptor beta chains from a single sample sequenced in a study of blood T cell repertoires in COVID-19. Assay used: immunoSEQ multiplex PCR; TCRdb lists only in-frame clones, some missing. Of around 230,000 clones in the sample, approximately 80% are singletons; the top ten hold around 25%. Sequencing was done on a sample of peripheral blood. These receptor sequences come from a man aged 40-50 years with acute or convalescent COVID-19.

The gene calls are TRBV27 and TRBJ2-1; a possible D gene is TRBD2 (6 bases). V lost 7 bases and J 6 bases, leaving 16 bases between the germline ends. This CDR3 spans 14 amino acids. Germline CDR1 and CDR2: MNHEY and SMNVEV (reference sequence). CDR3 coding DNA: TGTGCCAGCATCGCTAGGGCGGGGAGCAATGAGCAGTTCTTC. Translated, it gives CASIARAGSNEQFF.

This clone was picked up a small number of times. Distinct nucleotide sequences in the sample also encode this CDR3. The chain employs TRBV5-6 and TRBJ2-5; D not certain. This CDR3 region has 13 residues. Germline V gives CDR1 SGHDT, CDR2 YYEEEE. V was cut by 4 bases and J by 4 bases, with 11 bases left in between. CDR3 amino acids: CASSLLAGETQYF. The CDR3 DNA reads as TGTGCCAGCAGCCTATTGGCAGGAGAGACCCAGTACTTC.

This chain uses TRBV9 with TRBJ2-1, with D maybe TRBD2 (6 bases). The CDR3 is 13 amino acids. Germline values: CDR1 SGDLS, CDR2 YYNGEE. The ends were cut back, 1 base at V and 13 bases at J, with 15 bases in the middle. The CDR3 DNA is TGTGCCAGCAGCGTAACCTCCCGGGACTCTCAGTTCTTC. Its protein product is CASSVTSRDSQFF. Using reference TRBV9 and TRBJ2-1 for the parts outside the CDR3, the full variable domain is DSGVTQTPKHLITATGQRVTLRCSPRSGDLSVYWYQQSLDQGLQFLIQYYNGEERAKGNILERFSAQQFPDLHSELNLSSLELGDSALYFCASSVTSRDSQFFGPGTRLTVL.

The chain uses TRBV5-1 and TRBJ1-4, with D tentatively TRBD1 (5 bases). The CDR3 totals 14 residues. The V end was cut by 4 bases, the J end by 8 bases, with 15 bases between. Germline-derived CDR1 and CDR2 are SGHRS and YFSETQ. CDR3 nucleotide sequence: TGCGCCAGCAGCCCCGACAGCTCGAGCGAAAAACTGTTTTTT. The encoded protein is CASSPDSSSEKLFF.

This clone was observed once. V gene TRBV11-2 combines with J gene TRBJ1-2, with D maybe TRBD1 (6 bases). This CDR3 has 14 amino acids. V was pared by 4 bases and J by 5 bases, with 14 bases between. Per germline, CDR1 SGHAT and CDR2 FQNNGV. CDR3 protein: CASSWGGKVYGYTF. As DNA, the CDR3 is TGTGCCAGCAGCTGGGGGGGCAAGGTTTATGGCTACACCTTC.

V usage is TRBV5-1 and J usage is TRBJ1-3, with D maybe TRBD1 (5 bases). In germline, CDR1 is SGHRS, CDR2 YFSETQ. The CDR3 loop spans 17 amino acids. The ends were cut back, 1 base at V and 0 bases at J, with 14 bases in the middle. CDR3 DNA: TGCGCCAGCAGCTTGTCAGGGCAGACGAGCTCTGGAAACACCATATATTTT. It yields the protein CASSLSGQTSSGNTIYF.

The chain recombines TRBV3-1 (or the pseudogene TRBV3-2) with TRBJ1-1; no definite D call. From germline, CDR1 is LGHDT and CDR2 YNNKEL (reference sequence). V dropped 1 base and J dropped 4 bases, with 13 bases sitting between them. The CDR3 length is 15 residues. Here the CDR3 DNA reads TGTGCCAGCAGCCAAGTTGCGGGGAAGGGCACTGAAGCTTTCTTT. It codes for CASSQVAGKGTEAFF.

V gene TRBV4-1 combines with J gene TRBJ1-1; 8 bases are shared with TRBD1. The junction had 8 bases not matched to a gene; V was cut back by 5 bases and J by 0 bases. The CDR3 sequence is 16 residues long. Germline CDR1 and CDR2: MGHRA and YSYEKL. DNA for the CDR3: TGCGCCAGCAGCACCGGGACAGGACTCATGAACACTGAAGCTTTCTTT. Translation gives CASSTGTGLMNTEAFF.

The chain employs TRBV5-1 and TRBJ1-1; tentatively, D is TRBD1 (6 bases). The CDR3 totals 14 residues. Deletions cut 0 bases from V and 2 bases from J, with 8 bases between. Germline CDR1 reads SGHRS; CDR2 reads YFSETQ. The CDR3 DNA reads TGCGCCAGCAGCTTGGTCAGGGGCAACACTGAAGCTTTCTTT. Translated: CASSLVRGNTEAFF.

The J gene is TRBJ1-1, the V gene TRBV9; D is unresolved. V was trimmed by 0 bases and J by 0 bases, leaving 9 bases between them. This CDR3 is built from 15 residues. The V gene's germline CDR1 is SGDLS and CDR2 YYNGEE. CDR3 in amino acids: CASSVGVQMNTEAFF. CDR3 DNA sequence: TGTGCCAGCAGCGTAGGTGTTCAGATGAACACTGAAGCTTTCTTT.

The chain is built from TRBV6-5 and TRBJ1-4; 10 nucleotides line up with TRBD1. CDR3 size: 15 residues. The germline V gene encodes CDR1 MNHEY and CDR2 SVGAGI. The J segment lost 8 bases and the V segment lost 4 bases, leaving 7 bases of the junction unmatched. The CDR3 reads CASSSRQGAREKLFF. CDR3 nucleotides: TGTGCCAGCAGTTCCAGACAGGGGGCGCGAGAAAAACTGTTTTTT.

V gene TRBV3-1 (or the pseudogene TRBV3-2) combines with J gene TRBJ2-7; possible D gene TRBD2, 6 bases. CDR3 length: 15 amino acids. Looked up from germline, CDR1 is LGHDT and CDR2 is YNNKEL (reference sequence). V lost 4 bases and J 5 bases, leaving 18 bases between the germline ends. The CDR3 nucleotides read TGTGCCAGCAGCCCAACAGGAGGGGCGCTGGACGAGCAGTACTTC. Translation gives CASSPTGGALDEQYF.

This sequence joins TRBV19 and TRBJ2-1; D is possibly TRBD1 (8 bases). Germline CDR1 and CDR2: LNHDA and SQIVND (reference sequence). The length of the CDR3 is 15 residues. V lost 5 bases and J 6 bases, leaving 17 bases between the germline ends. In DNA, the CDR3 is TGTGCCAGTAGTGTACAGGGGGGGCGCGTCAATGAGCAGTTCTTC. Translated, it gives CASSVQGGRVNEQFF.

This chain uses TRBV4-3 with TRBJ2-3, with D possibly being TRBD2 (5 bases). In germline, CDR1 is LGHNA, CDR2 YSLEER. This CDR3 is built from 15 residues. Trimming pared 1 base from V and 6 bases from J, leaving 14 bases between. The CDR3 sequence is CASSQGGSVLDTQYF. The CDR3 DNA reads TGCGCCAGCAGCCAAGGAGGGTCCGTACTTGATACGCAGTATTTT.

The chain employs TRBV7-9 and TRBJ1-2, with 7 bases that match TRBD1. V was clipped by 5 bases and J by 5 bases; unmatched bases: 14. Germline CDR1 reads SEHNR; CDR2 reads FQNEAQ (reference sequence). This CDR3 has 16 amino acids. CDR3 in DNA: TGTGCCAGCAGCCCCAGGAGGGGGCAAAGCAGATATGGCTACACCTTC. It specifies CASSPRRGQSRYGYTF. Drawing the rest from reference TRBV7-9 and TRBJ1-2, the complete variable domain is DTGVSQNPRHKITKRGQNVTFRCDPISEHNRLYWYRQTLGQGPEFLTYFQNEAQLEKSRLLSDRFSAERPKGSFSTLEIQRTEQGDSAMYLCASSPRRGQSRYGYTFGSGTRLTVV.

J is TRBJ2-1 and V is TRBV9, with D uncertain. Between the trimmed V and J ends, which lost 3 bases and 1 base, there was a span of 14 bases. The CDR3 consists of 16 residues. Looked up from germline, CDR1 is SGDLS and CDR2 is YYNGEE. This chain's CDR3 is CASSALHAGSYNEQFF. CDR3 nucleotides: TGTGCCAGCAGCGCCCTCCATGCCGGTTCCTACAATGAGCAGTTCTTC.

The chain carries TRBV9 and TRBJ2-7; 9 nucleotides match TRBD1. Per the germline V gene, CDR1 is SGDLS and CDR2 is YYNGEE. Trimming removed 4 bases from V and 6 bases from J; junction bases left unmatched: 14. CDR3 length: 16 amino acids. CDR3 region: CASSPRLVTGGAEQYF. Here the CDR3 DNA reads TGTGCCAGCAGCCCCCGGCTCGTTACAGGGGGCGCCGAGCAGTACTTC.

This clone appeared a single time. The rearrangement uses TRBV9 and TRBJ2-7, with TRBD1 matching over 10 bases. Germline trimming cut 4 bases from V and 5 bases from J; bases unmatched to any gene: 6. In germline, CDR1 is SGDLS, CDR2 YYNGEE. The length of the CDR3 is 14 residues. In nucleotides, the CDR3 is TGTGCCAGCAGCCCCCGACAGGGGGCCGACGAGCAGTACTTC. This sequence encodes CASSPRQGADEQYF.